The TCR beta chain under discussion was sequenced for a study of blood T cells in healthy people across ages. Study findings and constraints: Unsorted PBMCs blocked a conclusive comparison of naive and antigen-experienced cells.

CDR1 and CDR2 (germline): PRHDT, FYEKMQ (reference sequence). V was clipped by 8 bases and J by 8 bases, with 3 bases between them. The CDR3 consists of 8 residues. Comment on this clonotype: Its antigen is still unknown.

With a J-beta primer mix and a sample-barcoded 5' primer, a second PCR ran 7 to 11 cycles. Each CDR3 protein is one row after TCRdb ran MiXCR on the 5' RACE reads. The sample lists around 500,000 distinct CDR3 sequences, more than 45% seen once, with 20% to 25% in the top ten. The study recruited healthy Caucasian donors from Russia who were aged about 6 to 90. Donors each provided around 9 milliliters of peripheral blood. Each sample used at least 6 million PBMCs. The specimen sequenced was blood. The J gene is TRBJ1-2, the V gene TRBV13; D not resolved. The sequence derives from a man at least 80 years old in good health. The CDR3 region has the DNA TGTGCCAGCCCGGGCTACACCTTC. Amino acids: CASPGYTF.